Shown below are 19 T cell receptor beta chains from a single sample sequenced in a study of vaccination and CD4 T cells after COVID-19. Sequenced with the Oncomine TCR Beta short-read assay was DNA taken from cultured CD4+ T cells. MiXCR was run by TCRdb on the PCR reads, yielding one entry per CDR3 protein. The table records just over 3,000 distinct CDR3 sequences, 70% to 80% of them present only once. These TCRs' antigens remain unknown. Treatment reported: approximately 10-day PBMC culture with coronavirus spike peptide pools or control peptides (ViraFEST assay). What was sequenced was CD4+ T cells from blood, cultured in vitro. These receptors were collected from a human donor who had recovered from COVID-19.

This chain links TRBV7-3 with TRBJ1-2, with 10 nucleotides matching TRBD1. In germline, CDR1 is SGHTA, CDR2 FQGTGA. Trimming cost V 3 bases and J 8 bases; bases outside gene matches: 27. The CDR3 covers 21 residues. CDR3 in amino acids: CASSLGPLPWAPGQGRTGYTF. The CDR3 nucleotides are TGTGCCAGCAGCTTGGGACCCCTCCCTTGGGCGCCGGGACAGGGGAGGACGGGCTACACCTTC.

This clonotype occurred a few times. V is TRBV10-3 and J is TRBJ1-2, with TRBD1 matching over 10 bases. Trimming took 6 bases from V and 2 from J; bases not matched to a gene: 3. This CDR3 comprises 14 residues. CDR1 and CDR2 (germline): ENHRY, SYGVKD. CDR3 amino acids: CAIRGQGRNYGYTF. For the CDR3, the DNA is TGTGCCATCAGGGGACAGGGGCGCAACTATGGCTACACCTTC.

About this clonotype: Its ends do not fully match the called genes, so a read error is possible. The chain recombines TRBV15 with TRBJ1-1, with TRBD1 matching over 10 bases. From germline, CDR1 is LNHNV and CDR2 YYDKDF (reference sequence). This CDR3 spans 15 amino acids. The CDR3 DNA reads as TGTGCCACCAGCAATACCGGGACAGGGGACACTGAAGCCTTCTTT. Amino acids: CATSNTGTGDTEAFF. The whole variable domain, remainder taken from reference TRBV15 and TRBJ1-1, is DAMVIQNPRYQVTQFGKPVTLSCSQTLNHNVMYWYQQKSSQAPKLLFHYYDKDFNNEADTPDNFQSRRPNTSFCFLDIRSPGLGDTAMYLCATSNTGTGDTEAFFGQGTRLTVV.

The chain's CDR3 is CASSPLPEAFF. The CDR3 DNA reads TGCGCCAGCAGCCCCCTTCCTGAAGCTTTCTTT. J is TRBJ1-1 and V is TRBV4-1; no definite D call. The V end lost 4 bases, the J end lost 6 bases, and 6 bases lay between the germline ends. The CDR3 runs 11 residues. Per germline, CDR1 MGHRA and CDR2 YSYEKL.

The CDR3 reads CASRGGAGTGSNQPQHF. CDR3 coding DNA: TGTGCCAGCAGAGGAGGCGCCGGGACAGGGAGCAATCAGCCCCAGCATTTT. The chain joins TRBV6-1 to TRBJ1-5; 9 bases agree with TRBD1. The junction had 10 bases not matched to a gene; V was cut back by 6 bases and J by 1 base. CDR1 MNHNS and CDR2 SASEGT come from the germline V gene. The CDR3 sequence is 17 residues long.

The chain has TRBV7-7 and TRBJ2-5; D is unclear. Looked up from germline, CDR1 is SSHAT and CDR2 is FNYEAQ (reference sequence). V dropped 4 bases and J dropped 2 bases, with 14 bases sitting between them. The CDR3 runs 15 residues. DNA of the CDR3: TGTGCCAGCAGCTCCGGTCGGGCTTGGCAAGAGACCCAGTACTTC. Its protein product is CASSSGRAWQETQYF.

In DNA form, the CDR3 reads TGTGCCAGCCTACTACCGGGACAGGGGGGTCAAGGCTACACCTTC. This encodes CASLLPGQGGQGYTF. This sequence joins TRBV6-1 and TRBJ1-2; 11 nucleotides line up with TRBD1. After removal of 8 bases from V and 8 bases from J, the junction contained 13 bases not matched to a gene. The CDR3 is 15 residues long. Looked up from germline, CDR1 is MNHNS and CDR2 is SASEGT.

The chain employs TRBV7-2 and TRBJ2-7; D gene uncertain. Between the trimmed V and J ends, which lost 0 bases and 0 bases, there was a span of 6 bases. The CDR3 covers 14 residues. The germline gives CDR1 SGHTA, CDR2 FQGNSA. CDR3 loop: CASSLAAYSYEQYF. CDR3 coding DNA: TGTGCCAGCAGCTTAGCCGCCTACTCCTACGAGCAGTACTTC.

The rearrangement joins TRBV20-1 to TRBJ1-2; the D gene is possibly TRBD1 (6 bases). V lost 3 bases and J 1 base, leaving 6 bases between the germline ends. The germline V gene has CDR1 DFQATT and CDR2 SNEGSKA (reference sequence). The CDR3 has 12 residues. CDR3 residues: CSARDSNYGYTF. For the CDR3, the DNA is TGCAGTGCTAGGGACAGTAACTATGGCTACACCTTC.

The chain joins TRBV12-3 or TRBV12-4 to TRBJ1-2; D gene unclear. With 3 bases removed from V and 5 bases from J, the gap between germline ends came to 4 bases. This CDR3 has 11 amino acids. In nucleotides, the CDR3 is TGTGCCAGCAGTTTCGGTTATGGCTACACCTTC. This encodes CASSFGYGYTF.

This clonotype occurred once. The chain has TRBV7-6 and TRBJ2-7, with 7 positions matching TRBD2. The DNA end favors TRBJ2-5, so the J call may be wrong. Germline V gene lookup returns CDR1 SGHVS and CDR2 FNYEAQ. The length of the CDR3 is 15 residues. CDR3 bases: TGTGCCAGCAGCTTACTCGGGGGGTTCCAAGAGACCCAGTACTTC. Translation: CASSLLGGFQETQYF.

The chain has TRBV10-3 and TRBJ1-5; TRBD1 agrees at 7 bases. The CDR3 spans 15 residues. Germline CDR1 reads ENHRY; CDR2 reads SYGVKD. The V segment lost 0 bases and the J segment 6 bases; nucleotides outside the gene matches: 5. This chain's CDR3 is CAISESTGFGQPQHF. Written as DNA, the CDR3 is TGTGCCATCAGTGAGTCGACAGGGTTCGGTCAGCCCCAGCATTTT.

The chain links TRBV7-3 to TRBJ1-6; TRBD1 agrees at 9 bases. Per germline, CDR1 SGHTA and CDR2 FQGTGA. This CDR3 spans 15 amino acids. V shed 1 base and J 10 bases; nucleotides not matched to a gene: 5. CDR3 in amino acids: CASSLMDRGNSPLHF. The CDR3 DNA is TGTGCCAGCAGCTTAATGGACAGGGGAAACTCACCCCTCCACTTT.

This chain links TRBV27 with TRBJ1-2; D is unclear. Germline CDR1 is MNHEY and CDR2 is SMNVEV (reference sequence). This CDR3 spans 14 amino acids. V gave up 3 bases and J gave up 4 bases, with 12 bases separating them. CDR3 coding DNA: TGTGCCAGCAGTTTTACCCCACCTACCTATGGCTACACCTTC. Translation: CASSFTPPTYGYTF.

The CDR3 DNA follows: TGTGCCAGCAGCCCTATGCCTCGATCCGGGACAGGGGGCGACGGGTACACCTTC. Translating it yields CASSPMPRSGTGGDGYTF. This rearrangement joins TRBV7-9 to TRBJ1-2, with TRBD1 matching 12 bases. Germline V lookup: CDR1 SEHNR, CDR2 FQNEAQ (reference sequence). The CDR3 is 18 amino acids. V gave up 5 bases and J gave up 11 bases; unmatched junction bases: 21. Supplemented by reference TRBV7-9 and TRBJ1-2, the full variable domain reads DTGVSQNPRHKITKRGQNVTFRCDPISEHNRLYWYRQTLGQGPEFLTYFQNEAQLEKSRLLSDRFSAERPKGSFSTLEIQRTEQGDSAMYLCASSPMPRSGTGGDGYTFGSGTRLTVV.

V gene TRBV7-8 combines with J gene TRBJ1-1, with 9 bases lining up with TRBD1. Trimming took 5 bases from V and 0 from J; bases not matched to a gene: 13. CDR1 and CDR2 (germline): SGHVS, FQNEAQ. The CDR3 totals 18 residues. The CDR3 here is CASSPVRTGVKMNTEAFF. For the CDR3, the DNA is TGTGCCAGCAGCCCAGTTCGGACAGGGGTGAAAATGAACACTGAAGCTTTCTTT.

This clonotype was found once. The rearrangement links TRBV20-1 to TRBJ1-3, with D possibly matching TRBD1 (6 bases). V was shortened by 3 bases and J by 5 bases, with 11 bases between the two germline ends. Germline lookup yields CDR1 DFQATT and CDR2 SNEGSKA (reference sequence). The CDR3 consists of 13 residues. The CDR3 bases are TGCAGTGCTAGTGAGGGGGTTAGAAACACCATATATTTT. This translates into CSASEGVRNTIYF.

V is TRBV30 and J is TRBJ1-1; a weak D match, TRBD1 (5 bases). The V end was cut by 0 bases, the J end by 10 bases, with 18 bases between. CDR3 length: 14 residues. CDR1 and CDR2 from the germline V gene are GTSNPN and SVGIG (reference sequence). Here the CDR3 reads CAWSVKTAPKGAFF. DNA for the CDR3: TGTGCCTGGAGTGTTAAGACAGCTCCTAAAGGAGCTTTCTTT.

The V and J genes are TRBV7-3 and TRBJ1-5, with a possible D match to TRBD1 (6 bases). The CDR3 contains 16 residues. In germline, CDR1 is SGHTA, CDR2 FQGTGA. V lost 6 bases and J lost 3, with 18 bases in between. CDR3 sequence reads: CASSPHTGTVNQPQHF. The CDR3 nucleotides read TGTGCCAGCAGTCCTCATACAGGGACCGTCAATCAGCCCCAGCATTTT. Full variable domain (missing parts from reference TRBV7-3 and TRBJ1-5): GAGVSQTPSNKVTEKGKYVELRCDPISGHTALYWYRQSLGQGPEFLIYFQGTGAADDSGLPNDRFFAVRPEGSVSTLKIQRTERGDSAVYLCASSPHTGTVNQPQHFGDGTRLSIL.